The 14 T cell receptor beta chains listed next were all sequenced from one sample in a study of shared clonotypes between healthy human individuals. This table comes from immunoSEQ multiplex PCR, and its TCRdb copy is limited to in-frame clones, with some not included. The repertoire holds 2 million to 2.5 million clones, with around 90% as singletons. The sample consisted of naive CD4+ T cells from PBMCs. Described subset: CD45RA+ positively selected. Receptors were obtained from a man aged 18 to 29 in good health. Some clones in this sample may be carry-over from other donors' samples.

This rearrangement joins TRBV19 to TRBJ2-2; tentatively, D is TRBD2 (5 bases). Deletions cut 4 bases from V and 4 bases from J, with 13 bases between. The CDR3 runs to 15 residues. CDR1 and CDR2 (germline): LNHDA, SQIVND (reference sequence). The CDR3 coding sequence is TGTGCCAGTAGTACCCGGGGTAGCGTCACCGGGGAGCTGTTTTTT. Residues: CASSTRGSVTGELFF.

V is TRBV28 and J is TRBJ2-5; 14 bases line up with TRBD2. The CDR3 is 14 amino acids. The germline CDR1 and CDR2 sequences are MDHEN and SYDVKM. V was pared by 8 bases and J by 7 bases, with 6 bases of the junction left unmatched. The CDR3 spells CASSTSGRVGTQYF. The CDR3 DNA reads TGTGCCAGCTCGACTAGCGGGAGGGTTGGGACCCAGTACTTC.

This clone was observed a few times. The chain combines TRBV7-2 with TRBJ2-7; D remains unclear. This CDR3 has 12 residues. Trimming took off 2 bases at V and 6 bases at J, with 8 bases between the two ends. Germline values: CDR1 SGHTA, CDR2 FQGNSA. CDR3 protein: CASSLYQSEQYF. Here the CDR3 DNA reads TGTGCCAGCAGCTTATACCAGTCCGAGCAGTACTTC.

CDR3 DNA sequence: TGTGCCAGCAGTTACTCGAGAGGCAGTGAGAACACTGAAGCTTTCTTT. The encoded protein is CASSYSRGSENTEAFF. The chain joins TRBV6-6 to TRBJ1-1; D remains ambiguous. V lost 0 bases and J lost 1, with 12 bases in between. The V gene's germline CDR1 is MNHNY and CDR2 SVGAGI (reference sequence). The CDR3 is 16 amino acids.

This clone was seen only once. This sequence joins TRBV11-2 and TRBJ2-2; 7 nucleotides match TRBD2. V lost 5 bases and J lost 6; bases outside the gene matches: 12. This CDR3 is 16 amino acids long. Germline V CDR1 and CDR2: SGHAT, FQNNGV. The CDR3 nucleotides are TGTGCCAGCAGCCGGAGTTTTGCGGGAGTAGCCGGGGAGCTGTTTTTT. This translates into CASSRSFAGVAGELFF.

The chain recombines TRBV29-1 with TRBJ1-2; the D gene is possibly TRBD1 (5 bases). Trimming took off 4 bases at V and 7 bases at J, with 13 bases between the two ends. Germline values: CDR1 SQVTM, CDR2 ANQGSEA. The CDR3 totals 12 residues. CDR3 sequence: CSVVWQGGGYTF. For the CDR3, the DNA is TGCAGCGTTGTCTGGCAGGGAGGTGGCTACACCTTC.

The V and J genes are TRBV14 and TRBJ2-6, with no clear D. CDR3 length: 17 amino acids. V was clipped by 0 bases and J by 0 bases, with 9 bases between them. The germline V gene encodes CDR1 SGHDN and CDR2 FVKESK. The CDR3 DNA reads TGTGCCAGCAGCCAAGAGGTGCTTGTCTCTGGGGCCAACGTCCTGACTTTC. Translated, it gives CASSQEVLVSGANVLTF.

V usage is TRBV7-8 and J usage is TRBJ1-2; 10 nucleotides line up with TRBD1. Germline CDR1 SGHVS, CDR2 FQNEAQ. This CDR3 comprises 14 residues. J was trimmed by 9 bases and V by 4 bases; bases with no gene match: 8. For the CDR3, the DNA is TGTGCCAGCAGCTCCTCCTGGACAGGGGGGAGCTACACCTTC. This codes for CASSSSWTGGSYTF.

This chain connects TRBV19 to TRBJ1-2, with no clear D. V was pared by 5 bases and J by 2 bases, with 12 bases between. In germline, CDR1 is LNHDA, CDR2 SQIVND (reference sequence). The CDR3 has 14 amino acids. The CDR3 region has the DNA TGTGCCAGTAGTTTTGGTGGAGGGAACTATGGCTACACCTTC. This sequence encodes CASSFGGGNYGYTF.

This sequence joins TRBV18 and TRBJ2-1; 11 bases agree with TRBD2. Germline V gives CDR1 KGHSH, CDR2 LQKENI. The CDR3 is 14 amino acids. V was clipped by 0 bases and J by 9 bases; unmatched bases: 1. CDR3 nucleotide sequence: TGTGCCAGCTCACCACCTGGACTAGCGGGTGAGCAGTTCTTC. Translating it yields CASSPPGLAGEQFF.

V gene TRBV19 combines with J gene TRBJ1-4; a weak D match, TRBD1 (6 bases). Trimming cost V 5 bases and J 4 bases, with 17 bases left between them. Germline values: CDR1 LNHDA, CDR2 SQIVND (reference sequence). The CDR3 spans 16 residues. The CDR3 bases are TGTGCCAGTAGTGACGGACAGCCCCTCGGTAATGAAAAACTGTTTTTT. Translating it yields CASSDGQPLGNEKLFF.

The chain links TRBV14 to TRBJ1-1; tentatively, D is TRBD1 (5 bases). The CDR3 runs 13 residues. Looked up from germline, CDR1 is SGHDN and CDR2 is FVKESK. V gave up 5 bases and J gave up 5 bases, with 12 bases separating them. CDR3 sequence reads: CASSSGVATEAFF. In DNA form, the CDR3 reads TGTGCCAGCAGCTCGGGGGTTGCTACTGAAGCTTTCTTT.

The rearrangement joins TRBV6-1 to TRBJ1-2, with D tentatively TRBD1 (5 bases). Germline values: CDR1 MNHNS, CDR2 SASEGT. With 0 bases removed from V and 3 bases from J, the gap between germline ends came to 11 bases. This CDR3 is 15 amino acids long. As DNA, the CDR3 is TGTGCCAGCAGTGAAGCGTCAGGGCGGTACTATGGCTACACCTTC. Protein sequence: CASSEASGRYYGYTF.

Remarks on this clone: Other DNA sequences in the same sample also yield this CDR3. V and J are TRBV5-1 and TRBJ2-7; 10 positions agree with TRBD1. The germline V gene has CDR1 SGHRS and CDR2 YFSETQ. The CDR3 consists of 15 residues. V lost 2 bases and J lost 2; bases outside the gene matches: 4. The CDR3 spells CASSLGDRGPYEQYF. The CDR3 nucleotides are TGCGCCAGCAGCTTAGGGGACAGGGGTCCCTACGAGCAGTACTTC.